The next 24 T cell receptor beta chains were all read from a single sample in a study of blood T cell repertoires in COVID-19 (dated by TCRdb to the early 2020s). The receptor library was made with the immunoSEQ multiplex PCR assay. The source is immuneACCESS, and TCRdb retained only in-frame sequences with V and J called. Part of the clones is not carried over; for the studies checked, unresolved V genes explain less than half of this, and the remainder is unexplained. Across this sample there are about 210,000 clones, with around 82% seen only once. Together, the top ten hold about 7.2% of the sample. Sample: peripheral blood. The source is a woman aged 70 to 79 with acute or convalescent COVID-19.

The gene calls are TRBV5-1 and TRBJ1-4, with TRBD1 identical over 9 bases. The CDR3 consists of 13 residues. The ends lost 4 bases at V and 8 bases at J; junction bases unmatched: 3. Germline-derived CDR1 and CDR2 are SGHRS and YFSETQ. The CDR3 loop is CASSRDREEKLFF. The CDR3 DNA reads as TGCGCCAGCAGCCGGGACAGGGAAGAAAAACTGTTTTTT. Full variable domain (outside the CDR3, taken from reference TRBV5-1 and TRBJ1-4): KAGVTQTPRYLIKTRGQQVTLSCSPISGHRSVSWYQQTPGQGLQFLFEYFSETQRNKGNFPGRFSGRQFSNSRSEMNVSTLELGDSALYLCASSRDREEKLFFGSGTQLSVL.

This clone was picked up one time. The rearrangement joins TRBV10-3 to TRBJ1-2; D remains ambiguous. V lost 6 bases and J lost 6, with 20 bases in between. Germline-derived CDR1 and CDR2 are ENHRY and SYGVKD. The CDR3 runs to 15 residues. This chain's CDR3 is CAISVPGEGNHGYTF. CDR3 DNA sequence: TGTGCCATCAGCGTTCCCGGGGAGGGCAACCATGGCTACACCTTC.

This clone was counted only a few times. This chain uses TRBV24-1 with TRBJ1-6; D not certain. V was clipped by 2 bases and J by 5 bases, with 15 bases between them. Germline values: CDR1 KGHDR, CDR2 SFDVKD. The length of the CDR3 is 17 residues. The CDR3 nucleotides are TGTGCCACCAGTGATTCTCGGCAAGGCGGGAATAATTCACCCCTCCACTTT. Its protein product is CATSDSRQGGNNSPLHF.

On this clone: A far larger clone differs by one base, so this is likely a read error. Different DNA sequences within this sample yield the same CDR3. The CDR3 region is CATSDLAGTDTQYF. The CDR3 DNA is TGTGCCACCAGTGATCTTGCGGGCACAGATACGCAGTATTTT. This chain links TRBV24-1 with TRBJ2-3; the D is unclear. V gave up 3 bases and J gave up 1 base, with 7 bases separating them. CDR1 is KGHDR and CDR2 is SFDVKD in the germline V gene. The CDR3 consists of 14 residues.

The rearrangement uses TRBV3-1 (or the pseudogene TRBV3-2) and TRBJ2-7; D might be TRBD2 (6 bases). The CDR3 loop spans 15 amino acids. V was clipped by 3 bases and J by 4 bases, with 16 bases between them. Germline V gene sequence: CDR1 LGHDT, CDR2 YNNKEL (reference sequence). The CDR3 region is CASSHVGLLQYEQYF. CDR3 coding DNA: TGTGCCAGCAGCCACGTGGGACTTCTTCAATACGAGCAGTACTTC.

V gene TRBV5-8 combines with J gene TRBJ1-2, with TRBD1 matching over 12 bases. Germline loops: CDR1 SGHTS, CDR2 YDEGEE. The junction had 7 bases not matched to a gene; V was cut back by 3 bases and J by 7 bases. The CDR3 length is 15 residues. CDR3 protein: CASSSRDRGPGGYTF. In DNA, the CDR3 is TGTGCCAGCAGCTCCCGGGACAGGGGGCCTGGTGGCTACACCTTC.

This clone showed up just once. Here the CDR3 reads CASSPDRGNYGYTF. In nucleotides, the CDR3 is TGTGCCAGTAGTCCAGACAGGGGTAACTATGGCTACACCTTC. The V and J genes are TRBV19 and TRBJ1-2, with 8 bases fitting TRBD1. The CDR3 contains 14 residues. V lost 5 bases to trimming and J lost 1 base; unmatched junction nucleotides: 3. Germline V lookup: CDR1 LNHDA, CDR2 SQIVND (reference sequence).

The J gene is TRBJ1-6, the V gene TRBV12-5; D not resolved. Trimming left V 4 bases short and J 9 bases short, with 13 bases between. This CDR3 has 14 amino acids. Germline V gene lookup returns CDR1 LGHNT and CDR2 FRNRAP. CDR3 residues: CASGSDGVGSPLHF. The CDR3 DNA is TGTGCTAGTGGTTCTGACGGGGTCGGTTCACCCCTCCACTTT.

The chain links TRBV7-2 to TRBJ2-1, with D possibly matching TRBD1 (6 bases). The CDR3 totals 15 residues. V was shortened by 1 base and J by 5 bases, with 12 bases between the two germline ends. CDR1 and CDR2 from the germline V gene are SGHTA and FQGNSA. CDR3 sequence: CASSLVSGVDNEQFF. The CDR3 nucleotides read TGTGCCAGCAGCTTAGTGTCAGGGGTGGACAATGAGCAGTTCTTC. Together with reference TRBV7-2 and TRBJ2-1, the CDR3 gives the full variable domain: GAGVSQSPSNKVTEKGKDVELRCDPISGHTALYWYRQSLGQGLEFLIYFQGNSAPDKSGLPSDRFSAERTGGSVSTLTIQRTQQEDSAVYLCASSLVSGVDNEQFFGPGTRLTVL.

This clone was counted a few times. The V and J genes are TRBV30 and TRBJ2-3, with 9 bases lining up with TRBD2. Germline CDR1 reads GTSNPN; CDR2 reads SVGIG (reference sequence). V shed 2 bases and J 5 bases; nucleotides not matched to a gene: 8. The CDR3 totals 15 residues. This CDR3 is CAWSRGSGGLDTQYF. The CDR3 coding sequence is TGTGCCTGGAGTAGGGGGAGCGGGGGGCTAGATACGCAGTATTTT.

The chain combines TRBV6-6 with TRBJ1-2; no clear D. The CDR3 has 13 residues. V dropped 1 base and J dropped 8 bases, with 11 bases sitting between them. The germline V gene has CDR1 MNHNY and CDR2 SVGAGI (reference sequence). CDR3 sequence reads: CASSYFGGEGYTF. The DNA for the CDR3 is TGTGCCAGCAGTTACTTCGGCGGTGAAGGCTACACCTTC.

The chain uses TRBV10-3 and TRBJ1-2; 12 positions agree with TRBD1. Trimming at V came to 4 bases and at J to 8 bases, leaving 17 bases not matched to a gene. In germline, CDR1 is ENHRY, CDR2 SYGVKD. The CDR3 sequence is 18 residues long. The CDR3 protein is CAISVHRNQGQGAEGYTF. The CDR3 nucleotides read TGTGCCATCAGTGTTCACCGGAACCAGGGACAGGGGGCGGAGGGCTACACCTTC.

This chain uses TRBV5-1 with TRBJ2-1; 9 bases map to TRBD2. In germline, CDR1 is SGHRS, CDR2 YFSETQ. The CDR3 has 14 residues. Germline trimming cut 2 bases from V and 10 bases from J; bases unmatched to any gene: 7. CDR3 coding DNA: TGCGCCAGCAGCTTTGGCGGGGGGGCCCGAGAGCAGTTCTTC. Its protein product is CASSFGGGAREQFF.

The chain has TRBV3-1 (or the pseudogene TRBV3-2) and TRBJ2-3, with D perhaps TRBD1 (5 bases). Trimming cost V 0 bases and J 6 bases, with 10 bases left between them. This CDR3 contains 14 residues. Per germline, CDR1 LGHDT and CDR2 YNNKEL (reference sequence). CDR3 protein: CASSQDKGWDTQYF. The CDR3 nucleotides are TGTGCCAGCAGCCAAGATAAGGGGTGGGATACGCAGTATTTT.

The V gene is TRBV10-1, the J gene TRBJ1-6, with 9 positions matching TRBD1. The germline gives CDR1 WNHNN, CDR2 SYGVQD (reference sequence). The CDR3 has 15 residues. Unmatched junction bases numbered 12, after V lost 8 bases and J lost 10 bases. Here the CDR3 reads CASCPGTGFRSPLHF. The DNA for the CDR3 is TGCGCCAGCTGTCCCGGGACAGGGTTTCGGTCACCCCTCCACTTT.

This sequence joins TRBV7-3 and TRBJ2-5, with 9 bases identical to TRBD1. V was pared by 2 bases and J by 5 bases, with 6 bases of the junction left unmatched. CDR1 SGHTA and CDR2 FQGTGA come from the germline V gene. The CDR3 is made up of 15 amino acids. As DNA, the CDR3 is TGTGCCAGCAGCTTATACCCGACAGGGGGGGAGACCCAGTACTTC. Translated, it gives CASSLYPTGGETQYF.

The chain uses TRBV9 and TRBJ2-7, with D unclear. The CDR3 runs to 15 residues. Germline CDR1 is SGDLS and CDR2 is YYNGEE. V was cut by 0 bases and J by 0 bases, with 10 bases left in between. The CDR3 is CASSVEADSSYEQYF. In nucleotides, the CDR3 is TGTGCCAGCAGCGTAGAGGCGGATTCCTCCTACGAGCAGTACTTC.

This rearrangement joins TRBV5-6 to TRBJ1-5; D unclear. This CDR3 comprises 14 residues. The ends were cut back, 1 base at V and 3 bases at J, with 8 bases in the middle. Germline-derived CDR1 and CDR2 are SGHDT and YYEEEE. This chain's CDR3 is CASSLSGYNQPQHF. The CDR3 nucleotides are TGTGCCAGCAGCTTGTCGGGGTACAATCAGCCCCAGCATTTT.

The chain has TRBV6-5 and TRBJ2-3; tentative D call: TRBD2 (7 bases). The germline V gene encodes CDR1 MNHEY and CDR2 SVGAGI. The CDR3 totals 15 residues. Trimming left V 2 bases short and J 4 bases short, with 13 bases between. CDR3 residues: CASSYAGASPDTQYF. The CDR3 nucleotides are TGTGCCAGCAGTTACGCGGGGGCCTCCCCAGATACGCAGTATTTT.

The genes are TRBV7-9 and TRBJ2-7, with a possible D match to TRBD1 (6 bases). The CDR3 covers 13 residues. V was trimmed by 6 bases and J by 3 bases, leaving 12 bases between them. Germline CDR1 is SEHNR and CDR2 is FQNEAQ (reference sequence). CDR3 in amino acids: CASSYQGIYEQYF. For the CDR3, the DNA is TGTGCCAGCAGTTATCAGGGGATCTACGAGCAGTACTTC.

This chain links TRBV21-1 with TRBJ1-2; the table's D call, TRBD1, has no DNA check behind it. TRBV21-1 is assigned pseudogene status. The CDR3 contains 16 residues. CDR3 sequence reads: CASSPQGDTPEAGYTF. CDR3 sequence (DNA): TGTGCCAGCAGCCCCCAAGGGGACACGCCGGAGGCTGGCTACACCTTC.

The rearrangement uses TRBV5-1 and TRBJ2-3; TRBD2 agrees at 9 bases. The V gene end was trimmed by 0 bases and the J gene end by 4 bases; junction bases not matched to a gene: 3. CDR1 SGHRS and CDR2 YFSETQ come from the germline V gene. This CDR3 spans 15 amino acids. The DNA for the CDR3 is TGCGCCAGCAGCTTGGAGGGACTAGCTCCAGATACGCAGTATTTT. Translating gives CASSLEGLAPDTQYF.

The CDR3 protein is CASSLEAGARNQPQHF. DNA for the CDR3: TGTGCCAGCAGCCTAGAGGCAGGGGCCCGGAATCAGCCCCAGCATTTT. The V and J genes are TRBV7-2 and TRBJ1-5, with D possibly matching TRBD1 (6 bases). CDR1 and CDR2 (germline): SGHTA, FQGNSA. Deletions cut 5 bases from V and 4 bases from J, with 18 bases between. The CDR3 has 16 amino acids. Based on the CDR3 plus reference TRBV7-2 and TRBJ1-5, the full variable domain is GAGVSQSPSNKVTEKGKDVELRCDPISGHTALYWYRQSLGQGLEFLIYFQGNSAPDKSGLPSDRFSAERTGGSVSTLTIQRTQQEDSAVYLCASSLEAGARNQPQHFGDGTRLSIL.

The genes are TRBV7-2 and TRBJ2-1; the D is unclear. The CDR3 is made up of 13 amino acids. V lost 5 bases and J lost 5, with 10 bases in between. Germline assignment: CDR1 SGHTA and CDR2 FQGNSA. The CDR3 DNA is TGTGCCAGCAGCCCCGACTTGGACAATGAGCAGTTCTTC. It specifies CASSPDLDNEQFF.